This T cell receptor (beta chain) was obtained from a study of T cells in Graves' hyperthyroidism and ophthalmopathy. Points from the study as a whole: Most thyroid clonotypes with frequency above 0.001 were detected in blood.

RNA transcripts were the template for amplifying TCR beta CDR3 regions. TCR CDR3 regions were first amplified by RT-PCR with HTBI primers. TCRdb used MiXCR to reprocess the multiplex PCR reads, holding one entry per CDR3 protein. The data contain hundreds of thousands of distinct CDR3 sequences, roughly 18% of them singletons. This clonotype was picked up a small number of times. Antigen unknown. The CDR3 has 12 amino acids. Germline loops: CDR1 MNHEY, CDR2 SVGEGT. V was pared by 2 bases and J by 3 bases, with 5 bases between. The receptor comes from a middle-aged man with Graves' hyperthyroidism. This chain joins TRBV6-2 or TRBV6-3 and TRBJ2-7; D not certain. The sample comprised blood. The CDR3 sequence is CASSYGVYEQYF. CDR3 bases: TGTGCCAGCAGTTACGGAGTCTACGAGCAGTACTTC.